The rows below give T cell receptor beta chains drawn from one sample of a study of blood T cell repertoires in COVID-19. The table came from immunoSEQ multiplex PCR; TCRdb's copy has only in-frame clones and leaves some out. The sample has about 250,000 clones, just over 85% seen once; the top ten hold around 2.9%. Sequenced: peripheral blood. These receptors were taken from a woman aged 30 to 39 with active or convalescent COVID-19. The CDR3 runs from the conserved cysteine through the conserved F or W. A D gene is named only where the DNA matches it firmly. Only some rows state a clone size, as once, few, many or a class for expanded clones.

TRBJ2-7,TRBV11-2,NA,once,TGTGCCAGCAGCCCCCGGACCCGGGGAGAGTACGAGCAGTACTTC,CASSPRTRGEYEQYF
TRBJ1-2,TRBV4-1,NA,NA,TGCGCCAGCAGCCAAGCCCCACCCCAGGCCTTAGCTAACTATGGCTACACCTTC,CASSQAPPQALANYGYTF
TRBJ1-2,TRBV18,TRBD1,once,TGTGCCAGCTCACCCCTCAAACCGGGACAGGACTATGGCTACACCTTC,CASSPLKPGQDYGYTF
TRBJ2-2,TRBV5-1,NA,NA,TGCGCCAGCAGCTTGGAATGGTCCCTGCGCAACACCGGGGAGCTGTTTTTT,CASSLEWSLRNTGELFF
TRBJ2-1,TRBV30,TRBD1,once,TGTGCCTGGGGGGCGACAGGGTCCATTAATGAGCAGTTCTTC,CAWGATGSINEQFF
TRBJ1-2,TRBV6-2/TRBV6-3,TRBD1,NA,TGTGCCAGCAGCTCGAATGGACAGGTGGTCTATGGCTACACCTTC,CASSSNGQVVYGYTF
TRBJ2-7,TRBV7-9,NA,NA,TGTGCCAGCAGCTCCCGGGACATTCTCTACGAGCAGTACTTC,CASSSRDILYEQYF
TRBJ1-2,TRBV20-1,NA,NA,TGCAGCGTGGGGGGGCATGGCTACACCTTC,CSVGGHGYTF
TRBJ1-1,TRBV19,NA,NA,TGTGCCAGTAGTCAGACAGGACAGAACACTGAAGCTTTCTTT,CASSQTGQNTEAFF
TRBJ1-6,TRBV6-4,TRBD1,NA,TGTGCCAGCAGCCAGACAGGGAACAATTCACCCCTCCACTTT,CASSQTGNNSPLHF
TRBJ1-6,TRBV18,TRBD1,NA,TGTGCCAGCTCACCGGGACAGTCGAATAATTCACCCCTCCACTTT,CASSPGQSNNSPLHF
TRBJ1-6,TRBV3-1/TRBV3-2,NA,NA,TGTGCCAGCAGCCAAGTCGAGTATAATTCACCCCTCCACTTT,CASSQVEYNSPLHF
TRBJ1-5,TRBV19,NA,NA,TGTGCCAGTAGTAGCCGGGACTACGAGAGCAATCAGCCCCAGCATTTT,CASSSRDYESNQPQHF
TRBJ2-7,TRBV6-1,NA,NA,TGTGCCAGCAGTGAAGGTCCTCTCACAACTAGTGAGCAGTACTTC,CASSEGPLTTSEQYF
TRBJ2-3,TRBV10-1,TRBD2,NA,TGCGCCAGCAGCCTCGGACTAGACGACACAGATACGCAGTATTTT,CASSLGLDDTDTQYF
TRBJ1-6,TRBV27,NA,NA,TGTGCCAGCAGTTTATCGACACAGGGAGCCTTTTACTATAATTCACCCCTCCACTTT,CASSLSTQGAFYYNSPLHF
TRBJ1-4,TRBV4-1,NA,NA,TGCGCCAGCAGCCAAATTCTAGGGGGAGCCGAAAAACTGTTTTTT,CASSQILGGAEKLFF
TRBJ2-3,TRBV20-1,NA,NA,TGCAGTGCTACCGTTGTGGATACGCAGTATTTT,CSATVVDTQYF
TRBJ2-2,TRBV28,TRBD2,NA,TGTGCCAGCAGGGGAGCGGGGGCCACCGGGGAGCTGTTTTTT,CASRGAGATGELFF
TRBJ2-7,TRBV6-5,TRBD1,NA,TGTGCCAGCAGTTTGCAACAGGGGGCCACCTACGAGCAGTACTTC,CASSLQQGATYEQYF
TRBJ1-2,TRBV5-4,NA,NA,TGTGCCAGCAGCTTGGCGCAGGGGCAACAGGGCTATGGCTACACCTTC,CASSLAQGQQGYGYTF
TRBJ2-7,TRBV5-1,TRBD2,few,TGCGCCAGCAGCCCCGCGGGGGGCCTCTACGAGCAGTACTTC,CASSPAGGLYEQYF
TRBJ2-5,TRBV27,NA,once,TGTGCCAGCAGTTTAGCGGGGCTAGCCCGGGAGACCCAGTACTTC,CASSLAGLARETQYF
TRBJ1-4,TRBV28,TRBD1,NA,TGTGCCAGGGGACAGGGGGGAGAAAAACTGTTTTTT,CARGQGGEKLFF
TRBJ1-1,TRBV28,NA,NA,TGTGCCAGCAGTTCCCCACCCGGTTTGAACACTGAAGCTTTCTTT,CASSSPPGLNTEAFF
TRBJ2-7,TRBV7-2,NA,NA,TGTGCCAGCAGCCCGTCAGGGTATACCTACGAGCAGTACTTC,CASSPSGYTYEQYF
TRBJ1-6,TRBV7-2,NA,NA,TGTGCCAGCAGCTTGGGCCTAACTTCTCCCCCAAATAATTCACCCCTCCACTTT,CASSLGLTSPPNNSPLHF
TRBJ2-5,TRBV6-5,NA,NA,TGTGCCAGCGGTAGAGGAGGGAACCAAGAGACCCAGTACTTC,CASGRGGNQETQYF